This TCR beta chain was sequenced during a study of blood T cell repertoires in COVID-19. Germline V lookup: CDR1 LNHDA, CDR2 SQIVND (reference sequence). V lost 4 bases and J lost 4, with 4 bases in between. The CDR3 runs to 11 residues. Here immunoSEQ multiplex PCR was the method, and the copy in TCRdb shows in-frame clones only, minus some. The sample shows 85,000 to 110,000 clones, over 75% of them seen only once. The TCR was taken from a human donor in a cohort sampled during active or convalescent COVID-19. Sequenced material: peripheral blood. The chain recombines TRBV19 with TRBJ1-1; no clear D gene. This CDR3 is CASSKSTEAFF. The CDR3 region has the DNA TGTGCCAGTAGTAAGAGCACTGAAGCTTTCTTT.